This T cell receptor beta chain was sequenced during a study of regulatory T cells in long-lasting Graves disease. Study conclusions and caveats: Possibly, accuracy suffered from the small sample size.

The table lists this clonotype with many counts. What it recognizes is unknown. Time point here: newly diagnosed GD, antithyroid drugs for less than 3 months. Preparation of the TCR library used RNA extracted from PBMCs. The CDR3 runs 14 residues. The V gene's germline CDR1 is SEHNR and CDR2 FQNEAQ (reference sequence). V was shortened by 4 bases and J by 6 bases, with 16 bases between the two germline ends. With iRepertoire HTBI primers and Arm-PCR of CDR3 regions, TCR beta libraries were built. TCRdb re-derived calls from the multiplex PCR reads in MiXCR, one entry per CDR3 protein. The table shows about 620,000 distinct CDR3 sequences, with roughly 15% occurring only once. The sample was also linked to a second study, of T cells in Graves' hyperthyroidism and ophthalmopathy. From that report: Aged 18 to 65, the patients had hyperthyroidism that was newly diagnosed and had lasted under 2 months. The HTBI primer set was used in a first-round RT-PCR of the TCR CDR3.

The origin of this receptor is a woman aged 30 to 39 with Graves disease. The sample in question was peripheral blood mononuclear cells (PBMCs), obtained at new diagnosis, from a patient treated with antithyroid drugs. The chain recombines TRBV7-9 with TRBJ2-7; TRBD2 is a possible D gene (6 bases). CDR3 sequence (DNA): TGTGCCAGCAGCTCCGGGAGACAGTTCCGCGAGCAGTACTTC. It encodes CASSSGRQFREQYF.